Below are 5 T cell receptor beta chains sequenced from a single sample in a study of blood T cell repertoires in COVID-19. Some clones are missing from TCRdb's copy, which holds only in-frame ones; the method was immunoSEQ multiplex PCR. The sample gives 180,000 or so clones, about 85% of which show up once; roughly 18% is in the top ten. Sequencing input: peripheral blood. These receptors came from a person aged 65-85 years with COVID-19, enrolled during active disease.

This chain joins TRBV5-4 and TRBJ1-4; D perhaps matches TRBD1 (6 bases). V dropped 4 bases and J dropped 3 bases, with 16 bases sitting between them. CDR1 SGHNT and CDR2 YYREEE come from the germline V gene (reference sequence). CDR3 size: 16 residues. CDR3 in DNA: TGTGCCAGCAGCCCCTCCAACAGGGATGCTAATGAAAAACTGTTTTTT. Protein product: CASSPSNRDANEKLFF.

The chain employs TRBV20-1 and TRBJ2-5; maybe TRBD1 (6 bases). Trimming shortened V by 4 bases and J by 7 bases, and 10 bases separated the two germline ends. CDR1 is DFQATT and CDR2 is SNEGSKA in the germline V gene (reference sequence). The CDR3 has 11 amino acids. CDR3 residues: CSANPRGTQYF. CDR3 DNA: TGCAGTGCTAATCCCAGGGGGACCCAGTACTTC.

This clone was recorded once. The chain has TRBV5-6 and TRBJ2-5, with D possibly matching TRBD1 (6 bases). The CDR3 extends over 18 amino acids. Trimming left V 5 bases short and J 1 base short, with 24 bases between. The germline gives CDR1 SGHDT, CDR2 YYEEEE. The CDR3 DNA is TGTGCCAGCAGTGGGTCGTGGGACACAGCCAGGGTCCAAGAGACCCAGTACTTC. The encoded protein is CASSGSWDTARVQETQYF.

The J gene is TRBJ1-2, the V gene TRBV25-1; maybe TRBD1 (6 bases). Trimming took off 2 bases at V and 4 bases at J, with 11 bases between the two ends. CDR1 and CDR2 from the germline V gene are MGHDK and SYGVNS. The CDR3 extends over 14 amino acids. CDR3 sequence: CASSELGASYGYTF. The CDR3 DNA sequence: TGTGCCAGCAGTGAACTGGGGGCTTCCTATGGCTACACCTTC.

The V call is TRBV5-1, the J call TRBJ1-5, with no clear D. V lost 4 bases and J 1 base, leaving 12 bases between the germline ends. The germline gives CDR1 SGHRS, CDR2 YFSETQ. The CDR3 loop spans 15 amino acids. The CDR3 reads CASSPTTGSNQPQHF. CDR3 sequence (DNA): TGCGCCAGCAGCCCCACGACGGGGAGCAATCAGCCCCAGCATTTT. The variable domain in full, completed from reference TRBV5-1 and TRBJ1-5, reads KAGVTQTPRYLIKTRGQQVTLSCSPISGHRSVSWYQQTPGQGLQFLFEYFSETQRNKGNFPGRFSGRQFSNSRSEMNVSTLELGDSALYLCASSPTTGSNQPQHFGDGTRLSIL.